The present entry profiles one T cell receptor (beta chain) with its context. These data come from a study of blood T cell repertoires in COVID-19. About the research overall: Samples taken during acute and convalescent COVID-19 were collected in the United States, Italy and Spain. In each case, the material was cDNA or gDNA derived from T cells, B-cell-depleted T cells, or PBMCs.

CDR3 length: 14 amino acids. Germline V gene data show CDR1 as MNHEY and CDR2 as SVGEGT. The junction had 5 bases not matched to a gene; V was cut back by 8 bases and J by 2 bases. Per the original data handling: Amplification from reference gene primers served as the basis for estimated nucleated cell counts. Profiled with immunoSEQ multiplex PCR; TCRdb holds only in-frame clones, not every one. D and trimming come from the DNA, and the V and J calls and clone size come from that table. The table records fewer than 150,000 clones, 84% of them present only once. Sequencing used peripheral blood. The sequence derives from a human donor in a cohort sampled during active COVID-19. V is TRBV6-2 or TRBV6-3 and J is TRBJ1-5; TRBD1 agrees at 8 bases. CDR3 amino acids: CASRRGQGNQPQHF. The CDR3 nucleotides read TGTGCCAGCCGCCGGGGACAGGGCAATCAGCCCCAGCATTTT.